This paragraph reports one T cell receptor (beta chain). Assay: immunoSEQ multiplex PCR; the TCRdb copy retains only in-frame clones and omits some. The sample records some 130,000 clones, 75% to 95% being singletons. This record belongs to a study of control samples from healthy donors and cancer patients. This CDR3 has 15 residues. With 3 bases clipped from V and 4 bases from J, the junction kept 7 bases outside the gene matches. Germline V gives CDR1 MGHRA, CDR2 YSYEKL. This TCR was recovered from a man aged 35-49 years in good health. Input material: blood. This chain uses TRBV4-1 with TRBJ1-1; TRBD1 aligns across 8 bases. In DNA, the CDR3 is TGCGCCAGCAGCCACCCCGGACAGGGTAGCACTGAAGCTTTCTTT. Translation: CASSHPGQGSTEAFF.